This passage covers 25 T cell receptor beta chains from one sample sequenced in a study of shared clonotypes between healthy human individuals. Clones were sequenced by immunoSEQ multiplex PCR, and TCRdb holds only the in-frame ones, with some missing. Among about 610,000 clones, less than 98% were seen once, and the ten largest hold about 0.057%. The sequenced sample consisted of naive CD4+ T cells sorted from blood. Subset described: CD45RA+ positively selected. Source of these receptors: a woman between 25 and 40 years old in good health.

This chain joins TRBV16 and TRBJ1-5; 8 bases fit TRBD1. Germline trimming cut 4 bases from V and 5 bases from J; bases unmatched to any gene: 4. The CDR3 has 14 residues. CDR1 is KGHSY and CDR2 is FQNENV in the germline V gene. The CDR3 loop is CASSPRDRHQPQHF. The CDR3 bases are TGTGCCAGCAGCCCCCGGGACAGGCATCAGCCCCAGCATTTT. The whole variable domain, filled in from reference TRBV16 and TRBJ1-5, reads GEEVAQTPKHLVRGEGQKAKLYCAPIKGHSYVFWYQQVLKNEFKFLISFQNENVFDETGMPKERFSAKCLPNSPCSLEIQATKLEDSAVYFCASSPRDRHQPQHFGDGTRLSIL.

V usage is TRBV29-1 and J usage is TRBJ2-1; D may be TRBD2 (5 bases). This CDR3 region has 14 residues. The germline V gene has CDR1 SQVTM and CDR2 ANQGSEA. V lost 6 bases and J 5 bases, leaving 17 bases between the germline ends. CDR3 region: CSVGTRTDNNEQFF. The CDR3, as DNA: TGCAGCGTCGGAACCCGGACTGATAACAATGAGCAGTTCTTC.

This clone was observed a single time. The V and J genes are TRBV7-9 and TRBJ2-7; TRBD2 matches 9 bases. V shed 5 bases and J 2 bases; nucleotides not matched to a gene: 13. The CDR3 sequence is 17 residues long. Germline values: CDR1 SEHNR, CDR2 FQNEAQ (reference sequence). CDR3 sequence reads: CASSPIGFSGGTYEQYF. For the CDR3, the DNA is TGTGCCAGCAGCCCGATTGGCTTTAGCGGGGGAACCTACGAGCAGTACTTC.

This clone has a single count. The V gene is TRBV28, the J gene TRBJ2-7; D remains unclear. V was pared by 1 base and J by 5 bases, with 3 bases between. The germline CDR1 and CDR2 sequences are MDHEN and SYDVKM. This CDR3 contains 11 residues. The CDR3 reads CASSLYHEQYF. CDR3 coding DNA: TGTGCCAGCAGTTTATACCACGAGCAGTACTTC. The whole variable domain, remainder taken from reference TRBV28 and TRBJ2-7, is DVKVTQSSRYLVKRTGEKVFLECVQDMDHENMFWYRQDPGLGLRLIYFSYDVKMKEKGDIPEGYSVSREKKERFSLILESASTNQTSMYLCASSLYHEQYFGPGTRLTVT.

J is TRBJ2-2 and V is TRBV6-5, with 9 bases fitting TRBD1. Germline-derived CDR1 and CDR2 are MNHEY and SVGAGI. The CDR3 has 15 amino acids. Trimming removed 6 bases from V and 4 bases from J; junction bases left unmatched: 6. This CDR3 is CASRKDRGVTGELFF. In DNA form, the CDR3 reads TGTGCCAGCAGGAAGGACAGGGGAGTCACCGGGGAGCTGTTTTTT.

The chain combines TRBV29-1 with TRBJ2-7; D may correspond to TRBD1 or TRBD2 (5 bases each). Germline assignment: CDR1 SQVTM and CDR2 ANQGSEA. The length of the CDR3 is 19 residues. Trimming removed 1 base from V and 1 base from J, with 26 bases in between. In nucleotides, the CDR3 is TGCAGCGTTGAAGCGTACATGGGGGAGAAGGACAAGTGGTCCTACGAGCAGTACTTC. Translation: CSVEAYMGEKDKWSYEQYF.

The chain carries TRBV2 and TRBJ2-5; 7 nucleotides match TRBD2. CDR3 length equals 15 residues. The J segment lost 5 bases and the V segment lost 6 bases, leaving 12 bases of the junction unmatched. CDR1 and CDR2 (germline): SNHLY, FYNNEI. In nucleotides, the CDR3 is TGTGCCAGCAGCCTTGTCGGACTAGTGGGTGAGACCCAGTACTTC. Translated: CASSLVGLVGETQYF.

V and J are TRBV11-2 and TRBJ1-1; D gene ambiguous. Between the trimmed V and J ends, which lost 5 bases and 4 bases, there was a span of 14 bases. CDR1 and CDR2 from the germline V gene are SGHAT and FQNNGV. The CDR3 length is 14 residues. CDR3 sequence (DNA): TGTGCCAGCAGCCTGGACGGGCGGATCACTGAAGCTTTCTTT. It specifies CASSLDGRITEAFF.

As DNA, the CDR3 is TGTGCCAGCGTAGGTTCTAGGGGGCGCCCAACAGATACGCAGTATTTT. Translating it yields CASVGSRGRPTDTQYF. The chain links TRBV28 to TRBJ2-3; 7 positions match TRBD1. The J segment lost 3 bases and the V segment lost 8 bases, leaving 14 bases of the junction unmatched. Germline V gene sequence: CDR1 MDHEN, CDR2 SYDVKM. The CDR3 is 16 amino acids.

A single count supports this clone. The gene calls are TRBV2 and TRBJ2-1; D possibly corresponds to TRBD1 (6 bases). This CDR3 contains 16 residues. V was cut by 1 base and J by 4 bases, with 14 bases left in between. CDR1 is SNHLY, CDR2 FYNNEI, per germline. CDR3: CASSEGHRTDYNEQFF. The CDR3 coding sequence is TGTGCCAGCAGTGAAGGGCACCGGACAGATTACAATGAGCAGTTCTTC.

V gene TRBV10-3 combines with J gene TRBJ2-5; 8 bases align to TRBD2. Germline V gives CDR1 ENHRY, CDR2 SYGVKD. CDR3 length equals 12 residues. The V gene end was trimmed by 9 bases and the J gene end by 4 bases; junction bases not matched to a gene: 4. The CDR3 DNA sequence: TGTGCCATAGGACTAGCCTCAGAGACCCAGTACTTC. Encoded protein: CAIGLASETQYF.

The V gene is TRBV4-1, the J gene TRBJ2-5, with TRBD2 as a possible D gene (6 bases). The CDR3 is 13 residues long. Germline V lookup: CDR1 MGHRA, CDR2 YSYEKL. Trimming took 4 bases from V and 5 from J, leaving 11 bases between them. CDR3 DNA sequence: TGCGCCAGCAGCCGAGCGGGTGTCGAGACCCAGTACTTC. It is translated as CASSRAGVETQYF.

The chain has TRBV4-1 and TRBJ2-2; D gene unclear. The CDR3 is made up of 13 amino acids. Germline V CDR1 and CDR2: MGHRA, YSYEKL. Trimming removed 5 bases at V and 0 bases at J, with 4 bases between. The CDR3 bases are TGCGCCAGCAGCTCCACGAACACCGGGGAGCTGTTTTTT. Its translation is CASSSTNTGELFF.

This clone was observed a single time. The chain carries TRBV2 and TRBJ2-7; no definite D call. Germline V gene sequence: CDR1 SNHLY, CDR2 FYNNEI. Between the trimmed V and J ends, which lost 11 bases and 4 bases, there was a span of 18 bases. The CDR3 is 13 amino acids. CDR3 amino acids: CASRSLSWYEQYF. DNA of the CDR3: TGTGCCTCTCGGAGCCTTAGCTGGTACGAGCAGTACTTC.

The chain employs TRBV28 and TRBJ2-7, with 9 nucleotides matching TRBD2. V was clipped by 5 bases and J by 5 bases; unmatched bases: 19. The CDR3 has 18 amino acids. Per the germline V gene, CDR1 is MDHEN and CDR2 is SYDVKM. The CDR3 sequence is CASSPWGLAYSSVDEQYF. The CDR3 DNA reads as TGTGCCAGCAGTCCCTGGGGACTAGCCTACTCTAGCGTAGACGAGCAGTACTTC. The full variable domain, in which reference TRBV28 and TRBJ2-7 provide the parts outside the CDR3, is DVKVTQSSRYLVKRTGEKVFLECVQDMDHENMFWYRQDPGLGLRLIYFSYDVKMKEKGDIPEGYSVSREKKERFSLILESASTNQTSMYLCASSPWGLAYSSVDEQYFGPGTRLTVT.

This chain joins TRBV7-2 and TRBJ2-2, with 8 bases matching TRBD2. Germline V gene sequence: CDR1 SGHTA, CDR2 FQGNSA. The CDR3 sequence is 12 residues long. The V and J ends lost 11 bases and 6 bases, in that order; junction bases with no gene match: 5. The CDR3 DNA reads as TGTGCCGCCGGGGGGGAACCCGGGGAGCTGTTTTTT. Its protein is CAAGGEPGELFF. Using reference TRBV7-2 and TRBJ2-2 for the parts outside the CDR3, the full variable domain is GAGVSQSPSNKVTEKGKDVELRCDPISGHTALYWYRQSLGQGLEFLIYFQGNSAPDKSGLPSDRFSAERTGGSVSTLTIQRTQQEDSAVYLCAAGGEPGELFFGEGSRLTVL.

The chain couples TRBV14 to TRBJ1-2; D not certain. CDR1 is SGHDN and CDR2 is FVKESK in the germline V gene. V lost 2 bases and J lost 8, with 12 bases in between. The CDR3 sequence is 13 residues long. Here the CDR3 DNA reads TGTGCCAGCAGCCAACCCCCCCGGAGGGGCTACACCTTC. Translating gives CASSQPPRRGYTF.

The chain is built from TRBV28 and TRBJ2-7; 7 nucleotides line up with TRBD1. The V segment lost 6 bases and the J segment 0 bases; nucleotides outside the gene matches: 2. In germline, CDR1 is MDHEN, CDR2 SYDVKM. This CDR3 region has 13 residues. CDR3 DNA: TGTGCCAGCAGGAGACAGGGCTCCTACGAGCAGTACTTC. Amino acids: CASRRQGSYEQYF.

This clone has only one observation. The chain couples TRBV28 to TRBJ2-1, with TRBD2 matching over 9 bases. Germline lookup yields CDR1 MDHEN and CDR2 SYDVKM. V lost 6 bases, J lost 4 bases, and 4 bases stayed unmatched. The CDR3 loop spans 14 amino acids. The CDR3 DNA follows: TGTGCCAGCAGGACGGGACTAGCTTACAATGAGCAGTTCTTC. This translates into CASRTGLAYNEQFF.

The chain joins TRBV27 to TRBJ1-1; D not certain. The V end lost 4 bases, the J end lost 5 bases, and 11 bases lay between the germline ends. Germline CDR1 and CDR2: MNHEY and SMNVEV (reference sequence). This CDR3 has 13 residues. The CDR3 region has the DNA TGTGCCAGCAGTTCGGTTGGATGGACTGAAGCTTTCTTT. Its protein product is CASSSVGWTEAFF.

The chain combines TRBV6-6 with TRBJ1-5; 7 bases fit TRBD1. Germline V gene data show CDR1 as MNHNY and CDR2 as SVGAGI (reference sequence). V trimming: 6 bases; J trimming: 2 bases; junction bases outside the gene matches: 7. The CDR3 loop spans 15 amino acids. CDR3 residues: CASSKQGTGNQPQHF. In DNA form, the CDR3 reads TGTGCCAGCAGCAAACAGGGGACTGGCAATCAGCCCCAGCATTTT.

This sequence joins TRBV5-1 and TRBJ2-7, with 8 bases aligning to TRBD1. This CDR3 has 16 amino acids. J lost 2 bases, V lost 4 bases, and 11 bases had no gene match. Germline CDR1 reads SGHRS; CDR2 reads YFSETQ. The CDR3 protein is CASSISPGTGTYEQYF. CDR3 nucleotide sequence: TGCGCCAGCAGCATTAGTCCCGGGACAGGTACCTACGAGCAGTACTTC.

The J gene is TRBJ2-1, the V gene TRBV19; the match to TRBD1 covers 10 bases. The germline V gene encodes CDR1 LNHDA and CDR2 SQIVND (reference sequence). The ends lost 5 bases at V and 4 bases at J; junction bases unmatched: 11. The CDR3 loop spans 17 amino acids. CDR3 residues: CASSLVGQGGEYNEQFF. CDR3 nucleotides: TGTGCCAGTAGTCTAGTAGGACAGGGGGGAGAATACAATGAGCAGTTCTTC.

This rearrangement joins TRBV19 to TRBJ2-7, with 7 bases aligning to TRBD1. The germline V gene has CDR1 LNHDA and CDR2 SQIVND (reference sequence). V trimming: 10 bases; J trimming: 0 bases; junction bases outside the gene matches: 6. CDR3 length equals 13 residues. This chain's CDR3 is CATSNRGSYEQYF. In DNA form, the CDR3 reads TGTGCCACCTCAAACAGGGGCTCCTACGAGCAGTACTTC.

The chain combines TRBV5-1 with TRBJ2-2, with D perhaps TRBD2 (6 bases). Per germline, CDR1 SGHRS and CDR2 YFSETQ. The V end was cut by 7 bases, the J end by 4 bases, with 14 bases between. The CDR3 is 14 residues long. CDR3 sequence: CASVEGPVTGELFF. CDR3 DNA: TGCGCCAGCGTGGAGGGGCCGGTCACCGGGGAGCTGTTTTTT.